This T cell receptor (beta chain) was recovered during a study of cytotoxic CD8 clonotypes in ibrutinib-treated CLL. The germline CDR1 and CDR2 sequences are KGHSH and LQKENI. There are 14 residues in the CDR3. Deletions cut 6 bases from V and 1 base from J, with 10 bases between. A word on this clone: Its antigen remains unidentified.

The assay was immunoSEQ multiplex PCR, and TCRdb's table has in-frame clones only and misses some. This table has around 250,000 clones, under 80% appearing once. Study results and limitations: Sustained-remission patients were sampled at one set of times and progressing patients at different ones. Treatment saw public clonotypes, which were uncommon, either contract or stay stable.

The chain links TRBV18 to TRBJ2-1, with D hard to call. The clonotype was recovered from a human donor with chronic lymphocytic leukemia. The sample here was PBMCs, taken after 24 months of ibrutinib treatment. CDR3 bases: TGTGCCAGCTCCCGACTCGAGTCCTACAATGAGCAGTTCTTC. Translated, it gives CASSRLESYNEQFF. The entire variable domain, with the rest obtained from reference TRBV18 and TRBJ2-1, is as follows: NAGVMQNPRHLVRRRGQEARLRCSPMKGHSHVYWYRQLPEEGLKFMVYLQKENIIDESGMPKERFSAEFPKEGPSILRIQQVVRGDSAAYFCASSRLESYNEQFFGPGTRLTVL.